Listed here are 32 T cell receptor beta chains from one sample, sequenced in a study of spatial heterogeneity in lung cancer. The study, taken as a whole, reports: One measure, the expanded intratumoral alpha and beta TCR count, tracked tumor mutation counts.

Time point meaning: sample taken at primary tumor resection. Antigens for these TCRs are unknown. Via MiXCR, TCRdb re-called the 5' RACE reads, giving one row per CDR3 protein. The sample carries about 5,700 distinct CDR3 sequences, about an eighth recorded once. The material was lung tumor tissue, obtained at surgery. The receptors come from a female donor with early-stage non-small cell lung cancer.

The chain is built from TRBV5-1 and TRBJ2-3; D is unclear. CDR3 length: 13 amino acids. Germline loops: CDR1 SGHRS, CDR2 YFSETQ. The ends were cut back, 4 bases at V and 5 bases at J, with 11 bases in the middle. Here the CDR3 reads CASSADVGDTQYF. CDR3 nucleotides: TGCGCCAGCAGCGCTGACGTGGGAGATACGCAGTATTTT.

This clonotype appeared many times. The rearrangement joins TRBV7-2 to TRBJ1-5, with 8 positions matching TRBD1. Losses at the gene ends were 6 bases for V and 4 bases for J; bases not matched to a gene: 5. Germline V gene sequence: CDR1 SGHTA, CDR2 FQGNSA. The CDR3 has 14 residues. The DNA for the CDR3 is TGTGCCAGCAGTCGGACAGGGTTTAATCAGCCCCAGCATTTT. It specifies CASSRTGFNQPQHF.

Relative to its sample, this clonotype is medium-sized. The CDR3 sequence: CASSPGGEREQFF. CDR3 in DNA: TGTGCCAGCAGCCCGGGCGGAGAAAGGGAGCAGTTCTTC. V and J are TRBV7-8 and TRBJ2-1; D is unclear. The CDR3 is 13 residues long. Germline V CDR1 and CDR2: SGHVS, FQNEAQ. Trimming took 5 bases from V and 10 from J, leaving 15 bases between them. Combining the CDR3 with reference TRBV7-8 and TRBJ2-1 gives the whole variable domain GAGVSQSPRYKVAKRGQDVALRCDPISGHVSLFWYQQALGQGPEFLTYFQNEAQLDKSGLPSDRFFAERPEGSVSTLKIQRTQQEDSAVYLCASSPGGEREQFFGPGTRLTVL.

This clonotype counts as medium-sized (0.01 to 0.1%). The CDR3 is CAWNGGYNEQFF. The CDR3 region has the DNA TGTGCCTGGAACGGGGGGTACAATGAGCAGTTCTTC. The chain employs TRBV30 and TRBJ2-1, with TRBD2 matching over 7 bases. This CDR3 comprises 12 residues. The V segment lost 4 bases and the J segment 4 bases; nucleotides outside the gene matches: 1. CDR1 GTSNPN and CDR2 SVGIG come from the germline V gene (reference sequence).

There are many counts of this clonotype. The genes are TRBV12-3 or TRBV12-4 and TRBJ2-3; no reliable D call. The CDR3 loop spans 11 amino acids. The V end was cut by 8 bases, the J end by 0 bases, with 3 bases between. This chain's CDR3 is CASGSTDTQYF. The CDR3 nucleotides are TGTGCCAGCGGAAGCACAGATACGCAGTATTTT.

By frequency in the sample, this clonotype is medium-sized. This rearrangement joins TRBV12-3 or TRBV12-4 to TRBJ2-1; D is undetermined. The CDR3 runs 12 residues. V was trimmed by 7 bases and J by 7 bases, leaving 11 bases between them. CDR3 sequence (DNA): TGTGCCAGCAATCTTGGGGAAAATGAGCAGTTCTTC. It specifies CASNLGENEQFF.

This clonotype has at least ten counts. This rearrangement joins TRBV10-3 to TRBJ1-4; no clear D. CDR1 ENHRY and CDR2 SYGVKD come from the germline V gene. V was pared by 8 bases and J by 3 bases, with 13 bases between. The CDR3 is 14 residues long. CDR3 in amino acids: CAIAASPANEKLFF. CDR3 nucleotide sequence: TGTGCCATCGCTGCCTCCCCAGCTAATGAAAAACTGTTTTTT.

This chain joins TRBV3-1 and TRBJ2-5; TRBD2 agrees at 11 bases. Germline CDR1 reads LGHDT; CDR2 reads YNNKEL (reference sequence). This CDR3 is 15 amino acids long. V dropped 4 bases and J dropped 5; count of bases not matched to a gene: 6. CDR3 DNA: TGTGCCAGCAGCCCGACTAGCGGGAATCCGGAGACCCAGTACTTC. It specifies CASSPTSGNPETQYF.

The V gene is TRBV18, the J gene TRBJ1-1; TRBD1 might be the D (5 bases). This CDR3 region has 14 residues. V gave up 6 bases and J gave up 0 bases, with 11 bases separating them. Germline CDR1 is KGHSH and CDR2 is LQKENI. The CDR3 sequence: CASSDRGMNTEAFF. The DNA of the CDR3 is TGTGCCAGCTCCGATAGGGGTATGAACACTGAAGCTTTCTTT.

This clonotype counts as medium-sized. The V call is TRBV3-1, the J call TRBJ2-3; D ambiguous. In germline, CDR1 is LGHDT, CDR2 YNNKEL (reference sequence). This CDR3 is 15 amino acids long. V shed 3 bases and J shed 3 bases, with 13 bases lying between them. Here the CDR3 reads CASSQSPMGTDTQYF. The CDR3 DNA follows: TGTGCCAGCAGCCAGTCGCCCATGGGGACAGATACGCAGTATTTT.

This clonotype showed up many times. This chain uses TRBV20-1 with TRBJ2-1; TRBD2 agrees at 7 bases. V was clipped by 2 bases and J by 2 bases; unmatched bases: 6. Germline CDR1 and CDR2: DFQATT and SNEGSKA (reference sequence). The length of the CDR3 is 15 residues. This chain's CDR3 is CSARTSGNPYNEQFF. The CDR3 coding sequence is TGCAGTGCTAGAACAAGCGGGAATCCCTACAATGAGCAGTTCTTC.

This clonotype was detected ten times or more. This chain joins TRBV12-3 or TRBV12-4 and TRBJ2-5; TRBD1 agrees at 7 bases. With V trimmed by 3 bases and J by 5 bases, 3 bases remained unmatched. The CDR3 is made up of 13 amino acids. CDR3 in amino acids: CASSFRQGETQYF. The CDR3 bases are TGTGCCAGCAGTTTTAGACAGGGCGAGACCCAGTACTTC.

This clonotype appeared many times. The rearrangement uses TRBV20-1 and TRBJ2-1; the D is unclear. There are 14 residues in the CDR3. Germline values: CDR1 DFQATT, CDR2 SNEGSKA (reference sequence). Trimming took off 6 bases at V and 4 bases at J, with 16 bases between the two ends. The CDR3 reads CSASLWRSYNEQFF. The CDR3 DNA sequence: TGCAGTGCCTCGTTGTGGCGGAGTTACAATGAGCAGTTCTTC.

By sample fraction, this clonotype is large (0.1 to 1%). The rearrangement uses TRBV7-8 and TRBJ2-1; the D gene could be TRBD1 or TRBD2 (5 bases each). The V and J ends lost 5 bases and 5 bases respectively, with 19 bases between them. The CDR3 spans 16 residues. Germline V CDR1 and CDR2: SGHVS, FQNEAQ. The CDR3 DNA sequence: TGTGCCAGCAGCCCTACGACTCCTAAGGGACACAATGAGCAGTTCTTC. Amino acid sequence: CASSPTTPKGHNEQFF.

This clonotype occurred many times. The chain uses TRBV12-3 or TRBV12-4 and TRBJ2-3; possibly TRBD2 for D (6 bases). Trimming shortened V by 8 bases and J by 4 bases, and 16 bases separated the two germline ends. The CDR3 is 14 amino acids. This chain's CDR3 is CASGSGGRADTQYF. CDR3 nucleotides: TGTGCCAGCGGCTCCGGAGGGCGGGCAGATACGCAGTATTTT.

This clonotype was recorded many times. The chain links TRBV2 to TRBJ1-6; the D is unclear. This CDR3 has 14 residues. Germline V lookup: CDR1 SNHLY, CDR2 FYNNEI. V lost 2 bases and J lost 9, with 11 bases in between. The CDR3 sequence: CASSEWGSSSPLHF. CDR3 DNA sequence: TGTGCCAGCAGTGAATGGGGTTCAAGTTCACCCCTCCACTTT.

In this sample, this clonotype is medium-sized (0.01 to 0.1%). This rearrangement joins TRBV20-1 to TRBJ1-5; no clear D gene. This CDR3 contains 15 residues. The germline CDR1 and CDR2 sequences are DFQATT and SNEGSKA (reference sequence). Trimming shortened V by 5 bases and J by 7 bases, and 21 bases separated the two germline ends. The DNA of the CDR3 is TGCAGTGCTTACTTCCGGAGACAAGGTCCCCAGCCCCAGCATTTT. Its translation: CSAYFRRQGPQPQHF.

The V and J genes are TRBV20-1 and TRBJ1-1; TRBD1 matches 9 bases. The CDR3 loop spans 13 amino acids. Trimming took 6 bases from V and 2 from J; bases not matched to a gene: 4. The germline V gene encodes CDR1 DFQATT and CDR2 SNEGSKA (reference sequence). The CDR3 DNA reads TGCAGTGCCAAGGACAGGGGAAACACTGAAGCTTTCTTT. Protein product: CSAKDRGNTEAFF.

This clonotype is medium-sized (0.01 to 0.1%) within its sample. V and J are TRBV7-9 and TRBJ2-2; D is unresolved. The germline V gene encodes CDR1 SEHNR and CDR2 FQNEAQ (reference sequence). The germline V and J ends were trimmed by 1 base and 5 bases, with 2 bases remaining between them. CDR3 length equals 12 residues. As DNA, the CDR3 is TGTGCCAGCAGCTTAGATACCGGGGAGCTGTTTTTT. This gives the protein CASSLDTGELFF.

CDR3 amino acids: CASSIRGRNEQFF. CDR3 coding DNA: TGTGCCAGCAGCATACGCGGGAGAAATGAGCAGTTCTTC. The rearrangement uses TRBV7-2 and TRBJ2-1; 7 bases fit TRBD2. Germline V lookup: CDR1 SGHTA, CDR2 FQGNSA. Trimming took 5 bases from V and 7 from J; bases not matched to a gene: 5. This CDR3 region has 13 residues.

Sample share makes this clonotype medium-sized. The CDR3 is CASSQDGAGGLNTGELFF. In DNA form, the CDR3 reads TGTGCCAGCAGCCAAGATGGGGCGGGAGGGCTTAACACCGGGGAGCTGTTTTTT. The gene calls are TRBV4-2 and TRBJ2-2; 9 bases are a match to TRBD2. After removal of 0 bases from V and 2 bases from J, the junction contained 7 bases not matched to a gene. This CDR3 is built from 18 residues. CDR1 is LGHNA, CDR2 YNFKEQ, per germline.

This clonotype was seen at least ten times. The J gene is TRBJ2-2, the V gene TRBV7-9, with D uncertain. The CDR3 has 15 residues. Per germline, CDR1 SEHNR and CDR2 FQNEAQ (reference sequence). V dropped 5 bases and J dropped 1 base, with 11 bases sitting between them. The CDR3 DNA reads as TGTGCCAGCAGCCCACACAAGGGGAACACCGGGGAGCTGTTTTTT. It encodes CASSPHKGNTGELFF. Variable domain in full (rest from reference TRBV7-9 and TRBJ2-2): DTGVSQNPRHKITKRGQNVTFRCDPISEHNRLYWYRQTLGQGPEFLTYFQNEAQLEKSRLLSDRFSAERPKGSFSTLEIQRTEQGDSAMYLCASSPHKGNTGELFFGEGSRLTVL.

This clonotype is judged medium-sized (0.01 to 0.1%). The chain is built from TRBV28 and TRBJ2-3, with D unclear. The CDR3 extends over 20 amino acids. V lost 4 bases to trimming and J lost 0 bases, with 26 bases between them. Germline CDR1 MDHEN, CDR2 SYDVKM. As DNA, the CDR3 is TGTGCCAGCAGTTCGTATTGGAGTCGTGGGGAATCAACTAGCACAGATACGCAGTATTTT. It translates to CASSSYWSRGESTSTDTQYF.

V and J are TRBV6-2 or TRBV6-3 and TRBJ2-1; no reliable D call. V was clipped by 6 bases and J by 6 bases, with 15 bases between them. The CDR3 has 14 residues. Germline V gives CDR1 MNHEY, CDR2 SVGEGT. As DNA, the CDR3 is TGTGCCAGCAGCCCCTACTGGTCAATCAATGAGCAGTTCTTC. Translation gives CASSPYWSINEQFF.

V usage is TRBV2 and J usage is TRBJ2-7; D is ambiguous. Between the trimmed V and J ends, which lost 4 bases and 7 bases, there was a span of 17 bases. Per germline, CDR1 SNHLY and CDR2 FYNNEI. The CDR3 has 14 residues. This CDR3 is CASSVFGRAGEQYF. CDR3 bases: TGTGCCAGCAGTGTTTTCGGGCGAGCTGGAGAGCAGTACTTC.

This clonotype is termed medium-sized. The chain has TRBV14 and TRBJ2-1, with D tentatively TRBD1 (5 bases). The CDR3 has 14 amino acids. Germline-derived CDR1 and CDR2 are SGHDN and FVKESK. Trimming shortened V by 4 bases and J by 5 bases, and 12 bases separated the two germline ends. CDR3 sequence: CASSRRPGNNEQFF. DNA for the CDR3: TGTGCCAGCAGCCGACGCCCAGGGAACAATGAGCAGTTCTTC.

The rearrangement links TRBV11-2 to TRBJ2-1; 13 nucleotides agree with TRBD2. Trimming took 5 bases from V and 8 from J; bases not matched to a gene: 9. CDR1 SGHAT and CDR2 FQNNGV come from the germline V gene. The CDR3 is 16 residues long. The CDR3 nucleotides are TGTGCCAGCAGCACTCTCGGACTAGCGGGAGTGGATGAGCAGTTCTTC. It translates to CASSTLGLAGVDEQFF.

This clonotype is medium-sized (0.01 to 0.1%). The rearrangement uses TRBV28 and TRBJ2-1, with no clear D. This CDR3 is 15 amino acids long. Looked up from germline, CDR1 is MDHEN and CDR2 is SYDVKM. V lost 7 bases, J lost 10 bases, and 23 bases lay in between. For the CDR3, the DNA is TGTGCCAGCAAACCCCCCGTAACACCTGGTAGGGAGCAGTTCTTC. This sequence encodes CASKPPVTPGREQFF.

This clonotype is medium-sized (0.01 to 0.1%) in the sample. This sequence joins TRBV3-1 and TRBJ2-1; D unclear. The CDR3 has 14 amino acids. The V end lost 3 bases, the J end lost 6 bases, and 12 bases lay between the germline ends. Germline V lookup: CDR1 LGHDT, CDR2 YNNKEL (reference sequence). The chain's CDR3 is CASSHGRISNEQFF. CDR3 DNA sequence: TGTGCCAGCAGCCACGGTAGAATTTCCAATGAGCAGTTCTTC.

This clonotype was seen repeatedly, ten times or more. This chain joins TRBV5-1 and TRBJ2-7; 11 bases line up with TRBD2. V lost 4 bases to trimming and J lost 2 bases; unmatched junction nucleotides: 5. From germline, CDR1 is SGHRS and CDR2 YFSETQ. This CDR3 has 15 amino acids. CDR3 protein: CASSRSGREPYEQYV. CDR3 bases: TGCGCCAGCAGCCGTAGCGGGAGGGAACCCTACGAGCAGTACGTC.

By share, this clonotype ranks as medium-sized (0.01 to 0.1%). The CDR3 loop is CASSLAGDQPQHF. CDR3 in DNA: TGCGCCAGCAGCTTGGCCGGGGATCAGCCCCAGCATTTT. The chain recombines TRBV5-1 with TRBJ1-5; D unclear. Trimming removed 0 bases from V and 5 bases from J, with 6 bases in between. The CDR3 covers 13 residues. Germline values: CDR1 SGHRS, CDR2 YFSETQ.

By share of the sample, this clonotype is medium-sized. This chain joins TRBV19 and TRBJ2-1, with unresolved D. CDR1 is LNHDA and CDR2 is SQIVND in the germline V gene (reference sequence). Trimming removed 2 bases at V and 4 bases at J, with 6 bases between. CDR3 length: 13 residues. The CDR3 nucleotides are TGTGCCAGTAGTATACAAAAATACAATGAGCAGTTCTTC. Protein sequence: CASSIQKYNEQFF.